This is a list of T cell receptor beta chains from one sample in a study of a mutant IDH1 vaccine in newly diagnosed glioma. No antigen has been assigned to these receptors. The assay was immunoSEQ multiplex PCR, and TCRdb's table has in-frame clones only and misses some. The sample carries tens of thousands of clones, roughly 81% recorded once. The sample was PBMCs, taken from a glioma patient whose treatment included an IDH1 peptide vaccine. The receptor source for this set is a man between 40 and 49 years old with glioma. Both conserved end residues are part of each CDR3.

TRBV7-2	TRBJ1-6	CASSQGTSTSPLHF
TRBV5-6	TRBJ1-5	CASSLAVGMQPQHF
TRBV6-5	TRBJ1-1	CASRGSRDTGRAFF
TRBV6-5	TRBJ2-5	CASSYRSGGAGETQYF
TRBV6-5	TRBJ2-5	CASTVRGQETQYF
TRBV28	TRBJ1-1	CASSLAFEAFF
TRBV29-1	TRBJ2-3	CSVEVGTQYF
TRBV11-2	TRBJ2-7	CASSNLAGGHEQYF
TRBV4-1	TRBJ2-7	CASSQAPRDEQYF
TRBV11-3	TRBJ2-1	CASSAGPAYNEQFF
TRBV9	TRBJ2-3	CASSVGGQSTDTQYF
TRBV7-9	TRBJ2-2	CASSPPLGNTGELFF
TRBV7-9	TRBJ1-1	CASSLGMGQGDTEAFF
TRBV18	TRBJ1-1	CASSPKTGVATEAFF
TRBV10-3	TRBJ2-1	CAISQLAGLTYNEQFF
TRBV5-5	TRBJ2-1	CASSLGTSGSYNEQFF
TRBV7-1	TRBJ2-7	CASSSDPTSSHEQYF
TRBV7-8	TRBJ2-1	CASSFLTSGGYNEQFF
TRBV10-1	TRBJ2-7	CASSEPRPPYEQYF
TRBV7-8	TRBJ1-4	CASSLAGGGEKLFF
TRBV10-3	TRBJ1-1	CAISELGITLNTEAFF
TRBV9	TRBJ1-2	CASSMGTSGYTF
TRBV27	TRBJ2-6	CASSLSWAGANVLTF
TRBV11-2	TRBJ2-5	CASSFSRTGFQETQYF
TRBV5-4	TRBJ1-1	CASSLQANTEAFF
TRBV11-1	TRBJ2-2	CASSGQGDTGELFF
TRBV5-1	TRBJ2-1	CASSPRGPQQFF
TRBV25-1	TRBJ1-6	CASREQGNNSPLHF
TRBV6-1	TRBJ1-2	CASVLGQGGAYGYTF
TRBV6-1	TRBJ1-2	CASSEDGRSSGYTF
TRBV9	TRBJ1-3	CASSVREAGNTIYF
TRBV4-1	TRBJ1-1	CASSQRDRVTEAFF
TRBV2	TRBJ2-3	CASRGAPSTDTQYF
TRBV5-1	TRBJ1-2	CASSLAWGTGDGSGYTF
TRBV5-4	TRBJ2-3	CASSLRGGTDTQYF
TRBV5-1	TRBJ2-2	CASSFGQGAYGELFF
TRBV4-1	TRBJ1-2	CASSQDLGGVAYGYTF